This TCR beta chain derives from a study of CD8 T cells in Susac syndrome. This CDR3 has 17 residues. Unmatched junction bases numbered 14, after V lost 3 bases and J lost 3 bases. Germline CDR1 is SEHNR and CDR2 is FQNEAQ (reference sequence). The authors reverse transcribed roughly 0.5 to 1 ug RNA with random hexamers. TCRdb re-called the immunoSEQ multiplex PCR reads with MiXCR, one entry per CDR3 protein. The sample contains some 400,000 distinct CDR3 sequences, roughly 85% of which appear only once. The source material was CD8+ T cells from PBMCs. The clonotype originates from a human donor with multiple sclerosis. This chain links TRBV7-9 with TRBJ2-7; 7 bases match TRBD1. The CDR3, as DNA: TGTGCCAGCAGCTTCTTCAGTAGACAGGGAAGGATCTACGAGCAGTACTTC. Residues: CASSFFSRQGRIYEQYF.